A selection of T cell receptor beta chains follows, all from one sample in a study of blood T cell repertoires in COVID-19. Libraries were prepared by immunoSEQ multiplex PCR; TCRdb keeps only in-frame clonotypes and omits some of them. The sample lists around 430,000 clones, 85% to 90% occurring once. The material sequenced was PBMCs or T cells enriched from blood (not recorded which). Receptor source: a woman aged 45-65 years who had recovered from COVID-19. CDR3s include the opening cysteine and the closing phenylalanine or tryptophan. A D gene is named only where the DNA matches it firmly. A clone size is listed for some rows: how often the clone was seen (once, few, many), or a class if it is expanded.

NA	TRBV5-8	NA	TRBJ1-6	TGTGCCAGCAGCCCATCACAGGGTGGGGACGGCTCCTATAATTCACCCCTCCACTTT	CASSPSQGGDGSYNSPLHF
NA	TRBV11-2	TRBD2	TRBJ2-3	TGTGCCAGCAGCCTTTGGACTAGCGGGGTTCCAGATACGCAGTATTTT	CASSLWTSGVPDTQYF
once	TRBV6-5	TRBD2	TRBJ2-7	TGTGCCAGCAGTACCCGGACTAGCTACGAGCAGTACTTC	CASSTRTSYEQYF
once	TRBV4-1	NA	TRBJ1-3	TGCGCCAGCAGCCACGATCCGAAACAGGGCAGTACTGGAAACACCATATATTTT	CASSHDPKQGSTGNTIYF
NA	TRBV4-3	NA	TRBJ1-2	TGCGCCAGCAGCCTAGCGGGGGGCTATGGCTACACCTTC	CASSLAGGYGYTF
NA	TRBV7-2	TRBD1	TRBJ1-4	TGTGCCAGCAGCCCCCCGGGGACAGGGGGTTCGGAACTGTTTTTT	CASSPPGTGGSELFF
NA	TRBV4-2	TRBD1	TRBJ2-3	TGTGCCAGCAGCCAAGCGGGACAGGGTGGAGATACGCAGTATTTT	CASSQAGQGGDTQYF
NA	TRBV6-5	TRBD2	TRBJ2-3	TGTGCCAGCCGCGATGAGCGGGGACCCACAGATACGCAGTATTTT	CASRDERGPTDTQYF
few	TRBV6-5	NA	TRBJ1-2	TGTGCCAGCAGCGCCTTACAGAGGGACTATGGCTACACCTTC	CASSALQRDYGYTF
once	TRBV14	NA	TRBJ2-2	TGTGCCAGCAGCCTTCAACCGTTGAGCACCGGGGAGCTGTTTTTT	CASSLQPLSTGELFF
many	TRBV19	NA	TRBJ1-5	TGTGCCAGTAAGCTCTATAGCAATCAGCCCCAGCATTTT	CASKLYSNQPQHF
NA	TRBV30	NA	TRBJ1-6	TGTGCCTGGAGTGGGACATCGACCCGCTCGAATAATTCACCCCTCCACTTT	CAWSGTSTRSNNSPLHF
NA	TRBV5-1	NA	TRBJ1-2	TGCGCCAGCAGCTTCGAGGGATCTCGTTCTAACTATGGCTACACCTTC	CASSFEGSRSNYGYTF
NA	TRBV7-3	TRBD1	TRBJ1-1	TGTGCCAGCAGCCAAACAGGGGGGAGGAACACTGAAGCTTTCTTT	CASSQTGGRNTEAFF
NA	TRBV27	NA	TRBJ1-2	TGTGCCAGCAGTTTATGGGGAGACGGCTATGGCTACACCTTC	CASSLWGDGYGYTF
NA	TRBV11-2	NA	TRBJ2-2	TGTGCCAGCAGCTTAGCCTCGGCCGGGGAGCTGTTTTTT	CASSLASAGELFF
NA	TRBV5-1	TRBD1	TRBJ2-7	TGCGCCAGCAGCGTGGGGACAGGGCGCGTCTACGAGCAGTACTTC	CASSVGTGRVYEQYF
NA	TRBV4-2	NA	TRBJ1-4	TGTGCCAGCAGCGGTGCCGGGAACTCCAGGGAAAAACTGTTTTTT	CASSGAGNSREKLFF
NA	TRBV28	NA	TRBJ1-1	TGTGCCGTCTCTAAAGGGAGGATGAACACTGAAGCTTTCTTT	CAVSKGRMNTEAFF
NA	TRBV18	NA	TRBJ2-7	TGTGCCAGCTCACCTGAGGCAGGGCGCGAGCAGTACTTC	CASSPEAGREQYF
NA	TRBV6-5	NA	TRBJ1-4	TGTGCCAGCATCGACGGGGTCTCGCACGAAAAACTGTTTTTT	CASIDGVSHEKLFF
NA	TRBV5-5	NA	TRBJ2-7	TGTGCCAGCAGCTTTGAACTAGCTGTAAGCTCCTACGAGCAGTACTTC	CASSFELAVSSYEQYF
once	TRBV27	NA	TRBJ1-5	TGTGCCAGCAGTTTACGGATCACGTCGGAGACGGGAGGCGTTTTACGCAATCAGCCCCAGCATTTT	CASSLRITSETGGVLRNQPQHF
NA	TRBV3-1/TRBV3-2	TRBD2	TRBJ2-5	TGTGCCAGCAGCCTCGGGACTAGCGGGAAAGAGACCCAGTACTTC	CASSLGTSGKETQYF
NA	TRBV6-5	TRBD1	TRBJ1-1	TGTGCCAGCAGTCCCCTGGGACAGGGGAACACTGAAGCTTTCTTT	CASSPLGQGNTEAFF
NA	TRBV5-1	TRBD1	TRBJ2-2	TGCGCCAGCAGCTCCGGGACAGGGTTGCCCGGGGAGCTGTTTTTT	CASSSGTGLPGELFF
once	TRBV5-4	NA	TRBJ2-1	TGTGCCAGCAGCCCGGGAGATGTTGGGGTTGAGCAGTTCTTC	CASSPGDVGVEQFF
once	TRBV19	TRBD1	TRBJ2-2	TGTGCCAGTAGTATGTGGCAGGGGGCTGGGACCGGGGAGCTGTTTTTT	CASSMWQGAGTGELFF
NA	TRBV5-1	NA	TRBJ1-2	TGCGCCAGCAGCTTGGACCTCCGAGACTATGGCTACACCTTC	CASSLDLRDYGYTF
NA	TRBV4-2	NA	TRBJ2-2	TGTGCCAGCAGCCAAGGCGACGGAGCTGCCGGGGAGCTGTTTTTT	CASSQGDGAAGELFF
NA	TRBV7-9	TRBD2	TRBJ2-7	TGTGCCAGCAGCGAATATAGCGGGGGTCCTTACGAGCAGTACTTC	CASSEYSGGPYEQYF
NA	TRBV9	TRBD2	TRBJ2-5	TGTGCCAGCAGCGTGTCCACAAGCGGGGGCGGTGAGACCCAGTACTTC	CASSVSTSGGGETQYF
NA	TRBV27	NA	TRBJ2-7	TGTGCCAGCAGCTGGGGAGGGACAGGATCTGACGGGTCTGGGGAGCAGTACTTC	CASSWGGTGSDGSGEQYF
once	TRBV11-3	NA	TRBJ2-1	TGTGCCAGCAGCTTAGACTGGGGGCAGGGGCAGTTCTTC	CASSLDWGQGQFF
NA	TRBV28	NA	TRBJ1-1	TGTGCCAGCGCTCGGGGAGAGATTGGAAGCACTGAAGCTTTCTTT	CASARGEIGSTEAFF
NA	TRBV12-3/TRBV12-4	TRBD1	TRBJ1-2	TGTGCCAGCAGAAGTCGGACAGGGGGTGGCTACACCTTC	CASRSRTGGGYTF
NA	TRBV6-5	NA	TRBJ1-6	TGTGCCAGCAGTCAGCGTCTATCACCCCTCCACTTT	CASSQRLSPLHF